Given below is one T cell receptor beta chain in context. Its antigen is undetermined. The data originate from a study of radiation and T cells in renal cell carcinoma. Indicated time point: blood 4 weeks post-SBRT, at nephrectomy. The treatment denotes: 15 Gy SBRT to primary tumor, nephrectomy 4 weeks later. Nephrectomy followed 15 Gy stereotactic body radiation by 4 weeks. Clear cell pathology was present in this patient's renal cell carcinoma. The protocol was immunoSEQ multiplex PCR, while the TCRdb copy is restricted to in-frame clones and leaves out a portion. In the table there are 60,000 to 75,000 clones, about 74% of which are singletons. The CDR3 extends over 16 amino acids. Germline CDR1 SGHTA, CDR2 FQGNSA. V dropped 5 bases and J dropped 7 bases, with 21 bases sitting between them. General study findings and limits: Without pretreatment biopsies, baseline tumor clonotype presence was undetermined.

The material sequenced was blood, taken from a patient whose treatment included radiotherapy and nephrectomy. The sequence was collected from a man between 60 and 75 years old with renal cell carcinoma. The chain carries TRBV7-2 and TRBJ2-1, with unresolved D. The CDR3 reads CASSASNWGLTNEQFF. The CDR3 DNA sequence: TGTGCCAGCAGCGCATCCAACTGGGGTCTTACGAATGAGCAGTTCTTC.